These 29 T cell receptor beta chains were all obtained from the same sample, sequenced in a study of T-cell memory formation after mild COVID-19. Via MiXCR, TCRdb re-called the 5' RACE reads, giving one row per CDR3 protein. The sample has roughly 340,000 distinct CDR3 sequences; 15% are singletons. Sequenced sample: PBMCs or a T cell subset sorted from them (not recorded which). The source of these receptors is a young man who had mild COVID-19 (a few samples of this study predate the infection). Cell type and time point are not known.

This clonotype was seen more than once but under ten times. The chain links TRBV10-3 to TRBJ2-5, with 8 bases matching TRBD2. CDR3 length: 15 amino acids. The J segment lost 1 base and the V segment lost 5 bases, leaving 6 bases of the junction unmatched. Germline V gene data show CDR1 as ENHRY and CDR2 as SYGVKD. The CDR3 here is CAISMERGTQETQYF. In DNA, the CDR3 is TGTGCCATCAGTATGGAGCGGGGGACCCAAGAGACCCAGTACTTC.

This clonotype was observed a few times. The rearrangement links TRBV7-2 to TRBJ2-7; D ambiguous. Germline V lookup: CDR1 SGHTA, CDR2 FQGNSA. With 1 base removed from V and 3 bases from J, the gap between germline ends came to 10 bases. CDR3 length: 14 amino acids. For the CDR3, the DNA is TGTGCCAGCAGCTTAGTCAGTCAAGGCTACGAGCAGTACGTC. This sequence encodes CASSLVSQGYEQYV.

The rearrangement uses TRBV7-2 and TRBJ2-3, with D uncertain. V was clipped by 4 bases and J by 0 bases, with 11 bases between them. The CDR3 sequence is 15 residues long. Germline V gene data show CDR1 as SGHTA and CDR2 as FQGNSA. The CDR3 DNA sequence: TGTGCCAGCAGCTCCTCCCTGACTAGCACAGATACGCAGTATTTT. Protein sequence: CASSSSLTSTDTQYF. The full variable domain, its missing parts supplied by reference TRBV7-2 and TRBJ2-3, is GAGVSQSPSNKVTEKGKDVELRCDPISGHTALYWYRQSLGQGLEFLIYFQGNSAPDKSGLPSDRFSAERTGGSVSTLTIQRTQQEDSAVYLCASSSSLTSTDTQYFGPGTRLTVL.

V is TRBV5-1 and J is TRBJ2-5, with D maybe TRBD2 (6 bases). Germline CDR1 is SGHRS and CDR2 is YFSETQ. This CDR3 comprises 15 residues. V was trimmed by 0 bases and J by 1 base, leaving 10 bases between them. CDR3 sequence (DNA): TGCGCCAGCAGCTTGGCCGCGGGGATCCAAGAGACCCAGTACTTC. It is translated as CASSLAAGIQETQYF.

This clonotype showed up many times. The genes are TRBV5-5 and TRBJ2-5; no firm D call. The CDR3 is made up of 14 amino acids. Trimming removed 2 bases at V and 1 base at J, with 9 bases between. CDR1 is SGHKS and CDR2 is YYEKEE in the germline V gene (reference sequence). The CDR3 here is CASSFRGSQETQYF. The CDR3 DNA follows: TGTGCCAGCAGCTTTCGTGGGTCCCAAGAGACCCAGTACTTC.

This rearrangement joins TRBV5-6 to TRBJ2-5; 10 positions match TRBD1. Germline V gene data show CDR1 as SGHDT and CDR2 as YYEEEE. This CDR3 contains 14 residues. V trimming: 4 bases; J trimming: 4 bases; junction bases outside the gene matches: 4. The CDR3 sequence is CASSVWTGGETQYF. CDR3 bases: TGTGCCAGCAGCGTTTGGACAGGGGGAGAGACCCAGTACTTC.

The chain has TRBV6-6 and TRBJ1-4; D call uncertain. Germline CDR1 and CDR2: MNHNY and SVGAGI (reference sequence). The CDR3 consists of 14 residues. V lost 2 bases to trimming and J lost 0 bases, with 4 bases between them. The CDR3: CASSYIATNEKLFF. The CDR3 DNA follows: TGTGCCAGCAGTTACATAGCAACTAATGAAAAACTGTTTTTT.

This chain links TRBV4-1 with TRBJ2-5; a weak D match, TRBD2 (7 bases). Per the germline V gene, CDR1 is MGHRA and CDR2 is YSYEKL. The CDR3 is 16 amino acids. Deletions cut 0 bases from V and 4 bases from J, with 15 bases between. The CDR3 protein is CASSQESRGGPETQYF. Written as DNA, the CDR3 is TGCGCCAGCAGCCAAGAATCAAGGGGGGGGCCAGAGACCCAGTACTTC.

CDR3 sequence: CASSPTWSTGTSNTGELFF. The CDR3 nucleotides are TGCGCCAGCAGCCCTACTTGGTCGACCGGGACGTCAAACACCGGGGAGCTGTTTTTT. This chain uses TRBV5-1 with TRBJ2-2; D tentatively fits TRBD1 or TRBD2 (5 bases each). There are 19 residues in the CDR3. The V end was cut by 4 bases, the J end by 2 bases, with 24 bases between. CDR1 is SGHRS and CDR2 is YFSETQ in the germline V gene. Filled out from reference TRBV5-1 and TRBJ2-2, the complete variable domain reads KAGVTQTPRYLIKTRGQQVTLSCSPISGHRSVSWYQQTPGQGLQFLFEYFSETQRNKGNFPGRFSGRQFSNSRSEMNVSTLELGDSALYLCASSPTWSTGTSNTGELFFGEGSRLTVL.

CDR3 region: CSARVSASPLHF. In DNA form, the CDR3 reads TGCAGTGCTAGGGTTAGTGCTTCACCCCTCCACTTT. The gene calls are TRBV20-1 and TRBJ1-6; D unresolved. Trimming took 3 bases from V and 9 from J, leaving 9 bases between them. Germline values: CDR1 DFQATT, CDR2 SNEGSKA (reference sequence). The CDR3 extends over 12 amino acids.

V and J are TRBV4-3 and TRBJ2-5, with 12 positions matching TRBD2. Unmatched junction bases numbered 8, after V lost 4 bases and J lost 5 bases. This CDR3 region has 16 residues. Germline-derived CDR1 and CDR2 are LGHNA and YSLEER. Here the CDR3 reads CASSRRLAGAEETQYF. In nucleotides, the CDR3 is TGCGCCAGCAGCCGCCGACTAGCGGGGGCGGAGGAGACCCAGTACTTC.

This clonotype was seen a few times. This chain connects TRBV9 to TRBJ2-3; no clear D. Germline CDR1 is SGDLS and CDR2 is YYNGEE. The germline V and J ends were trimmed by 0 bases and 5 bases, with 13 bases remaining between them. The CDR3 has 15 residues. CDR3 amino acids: CASSVEANSIDTQYF. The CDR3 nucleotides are TGTGCCAGCAGCGTAGAGGCTAATTCGATAGATACGCAGTATTTT.

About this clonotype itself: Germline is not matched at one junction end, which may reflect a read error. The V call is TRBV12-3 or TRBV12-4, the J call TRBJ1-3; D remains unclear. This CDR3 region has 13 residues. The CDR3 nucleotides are TGTGCCAGCAGCTTAGCAGCAGCGGCCACCATATATTTT. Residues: CASSLAAAATIYF.

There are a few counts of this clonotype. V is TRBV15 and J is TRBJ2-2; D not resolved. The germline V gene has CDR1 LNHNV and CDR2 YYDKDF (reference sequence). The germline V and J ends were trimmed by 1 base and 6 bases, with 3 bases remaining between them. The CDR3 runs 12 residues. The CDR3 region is CATSRVSGELFF. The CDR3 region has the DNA TGTGCCACCAGCAGAGTCTCCGGGGAGCTGTTTTTT.

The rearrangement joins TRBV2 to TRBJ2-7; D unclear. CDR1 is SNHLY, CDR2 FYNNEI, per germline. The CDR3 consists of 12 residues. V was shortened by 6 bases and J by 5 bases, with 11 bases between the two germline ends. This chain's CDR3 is CASRSDEDEQYF. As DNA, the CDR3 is TGTGCCAGCAGATCGGACGAAGACGAGCAGTACTTC.

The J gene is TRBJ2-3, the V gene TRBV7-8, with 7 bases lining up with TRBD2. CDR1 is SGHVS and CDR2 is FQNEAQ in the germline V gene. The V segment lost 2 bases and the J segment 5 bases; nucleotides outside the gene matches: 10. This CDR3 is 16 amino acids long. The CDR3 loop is CASSLTTRGIEDTQYF. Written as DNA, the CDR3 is TGTGCCAGCAGCTTAACGACGCGGGGGATCGAAGATACGCAGTATTTT.

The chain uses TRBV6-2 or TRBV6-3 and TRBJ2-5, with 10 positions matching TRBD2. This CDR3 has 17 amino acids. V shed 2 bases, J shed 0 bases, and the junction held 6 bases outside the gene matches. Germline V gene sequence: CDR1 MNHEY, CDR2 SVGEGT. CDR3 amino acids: CASSYRGSGGYQETQYF. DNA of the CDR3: TGTGCCAGCAGTTACAGAGGTAGCGGGGGGTACCAAGAGACCCAGTACTTC.

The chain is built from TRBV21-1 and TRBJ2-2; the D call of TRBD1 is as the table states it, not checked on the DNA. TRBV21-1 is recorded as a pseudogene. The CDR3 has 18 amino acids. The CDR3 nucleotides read TGTGCCAGCAGTTGTCGTACCCGGGACAGGGCGAACACCGGGGAGCTGTTTTTT. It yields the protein CASSCRTRDRANTGELFF.

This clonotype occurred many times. The CDR3 coding sequence is TGCGCCAGCAGCTTACGGGGGGTCGAATACAATGAGCAGTTCTTC. It encodes CASSLRGVEYNEQFF. This chain joins TRBV5-1 and TRBJ2-1; TRBD2 matches at 7 bases. Losses at the gene ends were 2 bases for V and 4 bases for J; bases not matched to a gene: 6. Germline CDR1 SGHRS, CDR2 YFSETQ. The CDR3 is 15 residues long.

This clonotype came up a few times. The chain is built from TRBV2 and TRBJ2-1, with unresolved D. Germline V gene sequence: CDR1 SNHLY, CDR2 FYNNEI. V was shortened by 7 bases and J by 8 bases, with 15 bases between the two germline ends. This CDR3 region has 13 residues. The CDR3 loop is CASNIRRIDEQFF. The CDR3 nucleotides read TGTGCCAGCAACATTAGAAGGATCGATGAGCAGTTCTTC. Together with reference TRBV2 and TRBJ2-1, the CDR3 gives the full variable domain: EPEVTQTPSHQVTQMGQEVILRCVPISNHLYFYWYRQILGQKVEFLVSFYNNEISEKSEIFDDQFSVERPDGSNFTLKIRSTKLEDSAMYFCASNIRRIDEQFFGPGTRLTVL.

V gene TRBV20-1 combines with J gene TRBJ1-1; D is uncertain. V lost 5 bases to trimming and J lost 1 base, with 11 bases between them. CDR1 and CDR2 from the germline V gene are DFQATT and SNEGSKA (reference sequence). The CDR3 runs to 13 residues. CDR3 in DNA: TGCAGTGCTTCTACAGCAAGGAACACTGAAGCTTTCTTT. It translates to CSASTARNTEAFF.

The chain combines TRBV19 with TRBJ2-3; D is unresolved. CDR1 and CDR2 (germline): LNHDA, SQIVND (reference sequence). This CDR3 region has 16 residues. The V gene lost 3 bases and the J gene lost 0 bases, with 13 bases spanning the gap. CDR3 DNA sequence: TGTGCCAGTAGTATCCTTGGGCTTGGGAGCACAGATACGCAGTATTTT. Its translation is CASSILGLGSTDTQYF.

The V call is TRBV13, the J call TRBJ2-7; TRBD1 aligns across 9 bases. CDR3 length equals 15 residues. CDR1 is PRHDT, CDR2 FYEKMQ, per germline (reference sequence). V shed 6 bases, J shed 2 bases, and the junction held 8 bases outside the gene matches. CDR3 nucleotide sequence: TGTGCCAGCAGACAACAGGGGACAGGGACCTACGAGCAGTACTTC. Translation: CASRQQGTGTYEQYF.

The CDR3 here is CASSMTGTLNEKLFF. The CDR3 DNA reads TGTGCCAGTAGTATGACCGGGACACTAAATGAAAAACTGTTTTTT. V gene TRBV19 combines with J gene TRBJ1-4, with D possibly TRBD1 on 6 matching bases. The CDR3 extends over 15 amino acids. Looked up from germline, CDR1 is LNHDA and CDR2 is SQIVND (reference sequence). The ends were cut back, 3 bases at V and 5 bases at J, with 13 bases in the middle.

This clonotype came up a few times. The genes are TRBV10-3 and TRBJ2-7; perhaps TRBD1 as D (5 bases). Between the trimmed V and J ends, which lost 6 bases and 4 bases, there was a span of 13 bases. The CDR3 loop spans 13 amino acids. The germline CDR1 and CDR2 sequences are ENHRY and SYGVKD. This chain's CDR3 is CAIRSPGSYEQYF. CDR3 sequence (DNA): TGTGCCATCAGGAGCCCAGGGTCATACGAGCAGTACTTC.

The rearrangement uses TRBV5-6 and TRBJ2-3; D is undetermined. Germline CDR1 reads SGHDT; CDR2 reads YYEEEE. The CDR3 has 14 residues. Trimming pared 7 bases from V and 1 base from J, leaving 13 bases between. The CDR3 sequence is CASLSGARTDTQYF. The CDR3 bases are TGTGCCAGCCTAAGTGGCGCCCGCACAGATACGCAGTATTTT. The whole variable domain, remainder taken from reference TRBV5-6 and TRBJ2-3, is DAGVTQSPTHLIKTRGQQVTLRCSPKSGHDTVSWYQQALGQGPQFIFQYYEEEERQRGNFPDRFSGHQFPNYSSELNVNALLLGDSALYLCASLSGARTDTQYFGPGTRLTVL.

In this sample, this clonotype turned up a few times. The CDR3 spells CASSQDRAGAYEQYF. CDR3 sequence (DNA): TGTGCCAGCAGCCAAGATAGAGCGGGGGCCTACGAGCAGTACTTC. The rearrangement uses TRBV4-2 and TRBJ2-7, with 8 nucleotides matching TRBD2. The CDR3 has 15 amino acids. Germline CDR1 LGHNA, CDR2 YNFKEQ. J gave up 2 bases and V 0 bases, and 3 bases lay outside the gene matches.

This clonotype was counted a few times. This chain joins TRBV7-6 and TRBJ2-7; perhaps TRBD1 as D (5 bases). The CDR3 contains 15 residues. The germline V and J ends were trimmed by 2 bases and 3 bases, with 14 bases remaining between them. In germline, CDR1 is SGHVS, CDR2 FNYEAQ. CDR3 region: CASSLRPIGVYEQYF. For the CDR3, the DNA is TGTGCCAGCAGCTTAAGGCCGATAGGGGTCTACGAGCAGTACTTC. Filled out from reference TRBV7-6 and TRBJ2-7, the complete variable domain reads GAGVSQSPRYKVTKRGQDVALRCDPISGHVSLYWYRQALGQGPEFLTYFNYEAQQDKSGLPNDRFSAERPEGSISTLTIQRTEQRDSAMYRCASSLRPIGVYEQYFGPGTRLTVT.

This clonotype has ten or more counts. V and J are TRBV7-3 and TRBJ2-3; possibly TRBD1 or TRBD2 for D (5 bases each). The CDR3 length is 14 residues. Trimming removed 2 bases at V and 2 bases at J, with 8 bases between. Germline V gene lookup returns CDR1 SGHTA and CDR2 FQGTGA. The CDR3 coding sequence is TGTGCCAGCAGCTTAGGGGACGACACAGATACGCAGTATTTT. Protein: CASSLGDDTDTQYF.